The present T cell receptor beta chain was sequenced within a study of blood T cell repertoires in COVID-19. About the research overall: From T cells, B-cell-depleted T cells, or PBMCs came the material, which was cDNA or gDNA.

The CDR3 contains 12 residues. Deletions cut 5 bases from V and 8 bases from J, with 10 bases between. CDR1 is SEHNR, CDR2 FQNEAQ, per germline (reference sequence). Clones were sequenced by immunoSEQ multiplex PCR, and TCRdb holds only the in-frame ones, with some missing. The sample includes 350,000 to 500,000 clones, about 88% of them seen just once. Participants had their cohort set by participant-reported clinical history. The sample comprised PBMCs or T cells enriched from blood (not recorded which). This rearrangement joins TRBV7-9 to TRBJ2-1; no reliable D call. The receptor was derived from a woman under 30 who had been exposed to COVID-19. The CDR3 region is CASSPYSDEQFF. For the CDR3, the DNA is TGTGCCAGCAGCCCCTACAGTGATGAGCAGTTCTTC.